Listed below are T cell receptor beta chains from one sample, sequenced in a study of T cell clones after liver transplantation. Generated by immunoSEQ multiplex PCR, the TCRdb table keeps only in-frame clones and is missing some. The sample lists 55,000 to 75,000 clones; approximately 70% were seen once. The sample in question was CD4+ T cells from blood, obtained at the approximately 16-month timepoint. The receptors stem from a human patient who received a liver transplant. The graft donor may be the source of some T cells. CDR3s include the opening cysteine and the closing phenylalanine or tryptophan. D genes are given only for firm matches. A clone size is listed for some rows: how often the clone was seen (once, few, many), or a class if it is expanded.

>TRBV5-1|TRBJ2-2|16|-|TRBD2
CASSLTSGRSTGELFF
TGCGCCAGCAGCTTGACTAGCGGGAGATCCACCGGGGAGCTGTTTTTT
>TRBV5-1|TRBJ1-6|14|few|-
CASSLGQDYSPLHF
TGCGCCAGCAGCTTGGGTCAGGATTATTCACCCCTCCACTTT
>TRBV10-3|TRBJ1-6|14|-|-
CAISEGGASSPLHF
TGTGCCATCAGTGAAGGGGGGGCCTCTTCACCCCTCCACTTT
>TRBV9|TRBJ1-2|14|many|TRBD1
CASSVGDRESGYTF
TGTGCCAGCAGCGTAGGGGACAGGGAGTCTGGCTACACCTTC
>TRBV5-1|TRBJ2-1|17|-|-
CASPLGGGWSSYNEQFF
TGCGCCAGCCCTCTCGGCGGCGGGTGGTCTTCCTACAATGAGCAGTTCTTC
>TRBV6-1|TRBJ1-2|16|few|-
CASSEAVAGQSYGYTF
TGTGCCAGCAGTGAAGCAGTGGCAGGACAGTCCTATGGCTACACCTTC
>TRBV28|TRBJ2-2|14|many|-
CASSLLANTGELFF
TGTGCCAGCAGTCTACTAGCGAACACCGGGGAGCTGTTTTTT
>TRBV28|TRBJ1-2|13|-|-
CASRDPTNYGYTF
TGTGCCAGCAGGGACCCAACTAACTATGGCTACACCTTC
>TRBV15|TRBJ1-4|16|-|-
CATSRHKGATNEKLFF
TGTGCCACCAGCAGACACAAGGGGGCAACTAATGAAAAACTGTTTTTT
>TRBV2|TRBJ1-2|15|-|TRBD1
CASSEAWDRGRGYTF
TGTGCCAGCAGTGAAGCTTGGGACAGGGGTCGGGGCTACACCTTC
>TRBV5-1|TRBJ2-3|18|-|TRBD2
CASSTGRTSGGSTDTQYF
TGCGCCAGCAGCACCGGAAGGACTAGCGGGGGCAGCACAGATACGCAGTATTTT
>TRBV7-9|TRBJ1-2|13|few|-
CASSQQENYGYTF
TGTGCCAGCAGCCAACAGGAGAACTATGGCTACACCTTC
>TRBV7-2|TRBJ2-1|15|-|-
CASSLGRGSRNEQFF
TGTGCCAGCAGCTTAGGCAGGGGTAGCCGCAATGAGCAGTTCTTC
>TRBV28|TRBJ2-2|15|-|TRBD1
CASSSPGQGAGELFF
TGTGCCAGCAGTTCTCCGGGACAGGGGGCCGGGGAGCTGTTTTTT
>TRBV7-2|TRBJ2-3|12|few|-
CASSLLRDTQYF
TGTGCCAGCAGCTTGTTGCGAGATACGCAGTATTTT
>TRBV27|TRBJ1-3|16|-|-
CASSLTAAYSGNTIYF
TGTGCCAGCAGTTTAACCGCAGCCTATTCTGGAAACACCATATATTTT
>TRBV6-5|TRBJ2-7|13|once|-
CASSLDGNYEQYF
TGTGCCAGCAGTCTTGACGGAAACTACGAGCAGTACTTC
>TRBV7-9|TRBJ2-7|13|-|-
CASSLNVGVEQYF
TGTGCCAGCAGCTTAAATGTAGGGGTTGAGCAGTACTTC
>TRBV5-1|TRBJ1-3|18|-|-
CASSLADEVGFSGNTIYF
TGCGCCAGCAGCTTGGCAGACGAGGTTGGTTTCTCTGGAAACACCATATATTTT
>TRBV7-9|TRBJ2-2|17|-|TRBD2
CASSLTLAGRNTGELFF
TGTGCCAGCAGCTTAACTCTAGCGGGAAGGAACACCGGGGAGCTGTTTTTT
>TRBV5-1|TRBJ2-3|17|-|TRBD2
CASSSGLAGGPGDTQYF
TGCGCCAGCAGCTCGGGACTAGCGGGGGGCCCGGGAGATACGCAGTATTTT
>TRBV4-2|TRBJ1-3|17|few|-
CASSRGDGGEVGNTIYF
TGTGCCAGCAGCCGAGGGGACGGGGGCGAAGTTGGAAACACCATATATTTT
>TRBV11-2|TRBJ2-1|14|few|TRBD2
CASSSFGTINEQFF
TGTGCCAGCAGCTCGTTCGGGACTATCAATGAGCAGTTCTTC